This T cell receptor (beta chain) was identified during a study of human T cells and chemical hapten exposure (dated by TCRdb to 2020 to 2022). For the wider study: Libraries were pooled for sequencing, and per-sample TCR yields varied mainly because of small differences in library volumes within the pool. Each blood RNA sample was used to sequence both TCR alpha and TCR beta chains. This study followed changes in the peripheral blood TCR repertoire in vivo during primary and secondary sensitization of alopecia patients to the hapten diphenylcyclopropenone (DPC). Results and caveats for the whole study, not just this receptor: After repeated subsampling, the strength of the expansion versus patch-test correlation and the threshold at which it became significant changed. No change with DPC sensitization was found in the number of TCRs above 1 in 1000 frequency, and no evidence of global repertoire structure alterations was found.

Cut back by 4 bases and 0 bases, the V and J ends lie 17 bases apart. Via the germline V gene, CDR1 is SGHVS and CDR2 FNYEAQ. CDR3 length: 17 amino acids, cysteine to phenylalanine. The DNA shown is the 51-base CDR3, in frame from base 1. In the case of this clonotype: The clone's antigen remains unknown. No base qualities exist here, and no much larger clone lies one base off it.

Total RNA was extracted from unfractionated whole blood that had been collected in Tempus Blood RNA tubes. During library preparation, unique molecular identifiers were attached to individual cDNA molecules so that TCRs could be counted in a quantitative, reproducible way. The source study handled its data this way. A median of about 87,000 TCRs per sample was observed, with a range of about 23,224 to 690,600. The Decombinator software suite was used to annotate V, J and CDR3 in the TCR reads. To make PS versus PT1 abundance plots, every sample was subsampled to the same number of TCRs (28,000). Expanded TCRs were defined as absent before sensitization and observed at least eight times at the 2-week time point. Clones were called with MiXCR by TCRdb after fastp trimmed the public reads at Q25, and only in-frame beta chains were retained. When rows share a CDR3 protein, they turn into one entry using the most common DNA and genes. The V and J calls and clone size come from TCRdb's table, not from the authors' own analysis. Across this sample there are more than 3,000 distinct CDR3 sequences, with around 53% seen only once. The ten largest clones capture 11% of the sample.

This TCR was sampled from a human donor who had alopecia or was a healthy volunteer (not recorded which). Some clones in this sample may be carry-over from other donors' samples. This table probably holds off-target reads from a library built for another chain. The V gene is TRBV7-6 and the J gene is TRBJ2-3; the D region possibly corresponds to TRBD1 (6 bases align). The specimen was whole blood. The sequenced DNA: TGTGCCAGCAGCTCAGCTCCCCCGGGACACAGCACAGATACGCAGTATTTT. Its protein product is CASSSAPPGHSTDTQYF.